Following are 30 T cell receptor beta chains from one sample sequenced in a study of patients and donors after allogeneic stem cell transplantation. Using its own MiXCR run on the RT-PCR reads, TCRdb lists one record per CDR3 protein. The sample has about 88,000 distinct CDR3 sequences, roughly 52% seen once. The material sequenced was blood, either unsorted or a sorted T cell fraction (not recorded which). These TCRs come from a human donor who was either an allogeneic HSCT recipient or a stem cell or donor lymphocyte infusion donor (not recorded which). It is not recorded whose cells these are; they may come from a transplant donor.

The chain is built from TRBV12-3 or TRBV12-4 and TRBJ1-1; TRBD1 agrees at 7 bases. Trimming at V came to 5 bases and at J to 11 bases, leaving 11 bases not matched to a gene. The CDR3 runs 13 residues. The CDR3 is CASSQDRSRRAFF. The CDR3 DNA follows: TGTGCCAGCAGTCAGGACAGGTCCCGGAGGGCTTTCTTT.

The genes are TRBV5-1 and TRBJ1-5, with 10 bases matching TRBD1. In germline, CDR1 is SGHRS, CDR2 YFSETQ. This CDR3 is built from 16 residues. V trimming: 2 bases; J trimming: 0 bases; junction bases outside the gene matches: 2. CDR3 amino acids: CASSFGTGDSNQPQHF. CDR3 in DNA: TGCGCCAGCAGCTTCGGGACAGGGGATAGCAATCAGCCCCAGCATTTT.

This clonotype was seen more than once but under ten times. The J gene is TRBJ2-3, the V gene TRBV4-3, with 8 bases identical to TRBD2. The CDR3 totals 15 residues. V lost 2 bases, J lost 6 bases, and 7 bases stayed unmatched. Looked up from germline, CDR1 is LGHNA and CDR2 is YSLEER. CDR3 residues: CASSQQTSVIDTQYF. For the CDR3, the DNA is TGCGCCAGCAGCCAACAGACTAGCGTAATTGATACGCAGTATTTT.

The genes are TRBV3-1 and TRBJ2-7; TRBD1 might be the D (6 bases). Germline loops: CDR1 LGHDT, CDR2 YNNKEL (reference sequence). Deletions cut 10 bases from V and 4 bases from J, with 11 bases between. The CDR3 runs 11 residues. The CDR3 nucleotides are TGTGCCATTTCACAGGGTTACGAGCAGTACTTC. This encodes CAISQGYEQYF.

The V call is TRBV18, the J call TRBJ1-1; D remains unclear. The V end was cut by 0 bases, the J end by 1 base, with 9 bases between. The V gene's germline CDR1 is KGHSH and CDR2 LQKENI. This CDR3 has 15 residues. CDR3 loop: CASSPPRPRNTEAFF. The CDR3, as DNA: TGTGCCAGCTCACCACCCCGGCCTAGGAACACTGAAGCTTTCTTT. The whole variable domain, filled in from reference TRBV18 and TRBJ1-1, reads NAGVMQNPRHLVRRRGQEARLRCSPMKGHSHVYWYRQLPEEGLKFMVYLQKENIIDESGMPKERFSAEFPKEGPSILRIQQVVRGDSAAYFCASSPPRPRNTEAFFGQGTRLTVV.

In its sample, this clonotype was seen a few times. The chain has TRBV7-2 and TRBJ1-5; perhaps TRBD1 as D (6 bases). Per the germline V gene, CDR1 is SGHTA and CDR2 is FQGNSA. CDR3 length equals 15 residues. Trimming shortened V by 4 bases and J by 3 bases, and 13 bases separated the two germline ends. CDR3 nucleotides: TGTGCCAGCAGCTCACAAACAGGGACCAATCAGCCCCAGCATTTT. Translating gives CASSSQTGTNQPQHF.

V is TRBV11-2 and J is TRBJ1-1; D is unresolved. The germline CDR1 and CDR2 sequences are SGHAT and FQNNGV. Trimming cost V 5 bases and J 7 bases, with 11 bases left between them. This CDR3 spans 12 amino acids. The DNA for the CDR3 is TGTGCCAGCAGCCCTCGAGGCCGTGAAGCTTTCTTT. Translation gives CASSPRGREAFF.

This clonotype was seen a few times. The gene calls are TRBV29-1 and TRBJ1-2, with D perhaps matching TRBD1 (6 bases). The CDR3 loop spans 13 amino acids. Trimming took 7 bases from V and 7 from J, leaving 19 bases between them. CDR1 is SQVTM and CDR2 is ANQGSEA in the germline V gene. CDR3 amino acids: CSAAKDSGGGYTF. The CDR3, as DNA: TGCAGCGCCGCGAAGGACAGCGGCGGTGGCTACACCTTC.

This CDR3 reads CSASGSSYEQYF. The CDR3 DNA is TGCAGTGCTAGCGGGAGCTCCTACGAGCAGTACTTC. This chain connects TRBV20-1 to TRBJ2-7; tentatively, D is TRBD2 (6 bases). This CDR3 contains 12 residues. Per germline, CDR1 DFQATT and CDR2 SNEGSKA (reference sequence). Trimming took 3 bases from V and 0 from J, leaving 6 bases between them.

The chain uses TRBV30 and TRBJ2-7; D is ambiguous. This CDR3 is built from 11 residues. The V end lost 2 bases, the J end lost 6 bases, and 8 bases lay between the germline ends. Per the germline V gene, CDR1 is GTSNPN and CDR2 is SVGIG (reference sequence). The CDR3: CAWSYVFEQYF. CDR3 coding DNA: TGTGCCTGGAGTTATGTTTTCGAGCAGTACTTC.

The CDR3 reads CASSSIGGSGELFF. In DNA form, the CDR3 reads TGTGCCAGCAGCTCGATCGGGGGCTCCGGGGAGCTGTTTTTT. The chain recombines TRBV7-3 with TRBJ2-2, with D perhaps TRBD1 or TRBD2 (6 bases each). V was clipped by 4 bases and J by 6 bases, with 12 bases between them. The CDR3 consists of 14 residues. Germline CDR1 and CDR2: SGHTA and FQGTGA.

The chain carries TRBV10-3 and TRBJ2-5; D remains ambiguous. Per the germline V gene, CDR1 is ENHRY and CDR2 is SYGVKD. The CDR3 covers 12 residues. Deletions cut 8 bases from V and 4 bases from J, with 11 bases between. CDR3 sequence (DNA): TGTGCCATCCGACAAGAGGCAGAGACCCAGTACTTC. It specifies CAIRQEAETQYF.

This clonotype was counted once. The chain uses TRBV12-3 or TRBV12-4 and TRBJ1-5; no clear D. The V gene lost 7 bases and the J gene lost 3 bases, with 13 bases spanning the gap. The length of the CDR3 is 14 residues. The DNA of the CDR3 is TGTGCCAGCAACACCCCGGAGAACAATCAGCCCCAGCATTTT. Translation: CASNTPENNQPQHF.

This clonotype was detected a few times. This chain links TRBV20-1 with TRBJ1-1; 8 bases are shared with TRBD1. Germline V gene data show CDR1 as DFQATT and CDR2 as SNEGSKA (reference sequence). Losses at the gene ends were 3 bases for V and 1 base for J; bases not matched to a gene: 1. CDR3 length: 13 amino acids. The CDR3 protein is CSASTGGNTEAFF. The CDR3 nucleotides are TGCAGTGCTAGCACAGGGGGGAACACTGAAGCTTTCTTT.

The CDR3 spells CASSRALPTGTEAFF. The CDR3 DNA sequence: TGTGCCAGCAGCCGAGCTCTCCCGACAGGGACTGAAGCTTTCTTT. This sequence joins TRBV6-2 or TRBV6-3 and TRBJ1-1, with 7 bases fitting TRBD1. The CDR3 runs 15 residues. J was trimmed by 5 bases and V by 6 bases; bases with no gene match: 12. Germline CDR1 and CDR2: MNHEY and SVGEGT.

The gene calls are TRBV9 and TRBJ1-1; D might be TRBD1 (5 bases). Trimming pared 0 bases from V and 4 bases from J, leaving 10 bases between. This CDR3 has 14 residues. Germline lookup yields CDR1 SGDLS and CDR2 YYNGEE. The CDR3 is CASSVDGGFTEAFF. CDR3 DNA sequence: TGTGCCAGCAGCGTAGATGGGGGATTCACTGAAGCTTTCTTT.

This rearrangement joins TRBV7-2 to TRBJ1-3, with 9 bases identical to TRBD1. The CDR3 extends over 17 amino acids. The V and J ends lost 5 bases and 3 bases, in that order; junction bases with no gene match: 11. In germline, CDR1 is SGHTA, CDR2 FQGNSA. The CDR3, as DNA: TGTGCCAGCAGCGTCACAGGGACAGGGATATATGGAAACACCATATATTTT. Its translation is CASSVTGTGIYGNTIYF.

In this sample, this clonotype turned up once. This sequence joins TRBV18 and TRBJ1-4; D call uncertain. This CDR3 is 13 amino acids long. Germline V gene data show CDR1 as KGHSH and CDR2 as LQKENI. Trimming took 6 bases from V and 6 from J, leaving 11 bases between them. In DNA form, the CDR3 reads TGTGCCAGCTCGCCCGGGCCTGATGAAAAACTGTTTTTT. This codes for CASSPGPDEKLFF.

This chain joins TRBV20-1 and TRBJ1-5; 8 nucleotides line up with TRBD1. CDR3 length: 14 residues. Germline V gene sequence: CDR1 DFQATT, CDR2 SNEGSKA (reference sequence). J lost 4 bases, V lost 6 bases, and 8 bases had no gene match. CDR3 sequence reads: CSATGQAGNQPQHF. The CDR3 DNA is TGCAGTGCCACGGGACAGGCGGGGAATCAGCCCCAGCATTTT.

This chain connects TRBV5-1 to TRBJ1-3; D possibly corresponds to TRBD1 (6 bases). This CDR3 spans 14 amino acids. Trimming took off 7 bases at V and 0 bases at J, with 11 bases between the two ends. Germline assignment: CDR1 SGHRS and CDR2 YFSETQ. CDR3 bases: TGCGCCAGCTCAGGGGACAACTCTGGAAACACCATATATTTT. This encodes CASSGDNSGNTIYF.

This sequence joins TRBV28 and TRBJ2-1; 10 nucleotides align to TRBD2. The CDR3 contains 14 residues. Trimming removed 8 bases from V and 4 bases from J; junction bases left unmatched: 5. Per the germline V gene, CDR1 is MDHEN and CDR2 is SYDVKM. The CDR3 spells CASSGLAIYNEQFF. CDR3 nucleotides: TGTGCCAGCTCGGGACTAGCGATTTACAATGAGCAGTTCTTC.

The table lists this clonotype with a few counts. The chain couples TRBV6-1 to TRBJ1-1, with 8 nucleotides matching TRBD1. Germline V gene lookup returns CDR1 MNHNS and CDR2 SASEGT. The CDR3 runs to 13 residues. The V and J ends lost 6 bases and 5 bases, in that order; junction bases with no gene match: 5. CDR3 sequence reads: CASSLRGQTEAFF. CDR3 in DNA: TGTGCCAGCAGCCTCAGGGGGCAAACTGAAGCTTTCTTT.

V gene TRBV7-8 combines with J gene TRBJ1-5, with 7 bases that match TRBD1. CDR3 size: 16 residues. Losses at the gene ends were 0 bases for V and 7 bases for J; bases not matched to a gene: 9. The germline gives CDR1 SGHVS, CDR2 FQNEAQ. CDR3 nucleotides: TGTGCCAGCAGCTTAGCGGCAGGGGGGACTGGACAGCCCCAGCATTTT. Residues: CASSLAAGGTGQPQHF. The full variable domain, completed using reference TRBV7-8 and TRBJ1-5, is GAGVSQSPRYKVAKRGQDVALRCDPISGHVSLFWYQQALGQGPEFLTYFQNEAQLDKSGLPSDRFFAERPEGSVSTLKIQRTQQEDSAVYLCASSLAAGGTGQPQHFGDGTRLSIL.

The chain uses TRBV7-3 and TRBJ1-1, with a tentative D call TRBD1 (5 bases). There are 13 residues in the CDR3. V was clipped by 4 bases and J by 10 bases, with 16 bases between them. Germline CDR1 SGHTA, CDR2 FQGTGA. The CDR3 DNA follows: TGTGCCAGCAGCTCCCAATTCGGGGGATTAGCTTTCTTT. The encoded protein is CASSSQFGGLAFF.

V is TRBV7-8 and J is TRBJ1-2; possibly TRBD1 for D (5 bases). The V and J ends lost 11 bases and 6 bases respectively, with 16 bases between them. The CDR3 spans 12 residues. Germline V CDR1 and CDR2: SGHVS, FQNEAQ. As DNA, the CDR3 is TGTGCCTCCTCCCGGGGGGTTGATGGCTACACCTTC. Translated, it gives CASSRGVDGYTF.

This clonotype was picked up one time. The chain uses TRBV7-8 and TRBJ1-2; D ambiguous. CDR1 is SGHVS and CDR2 is FQNEAQ in the germline V gene. The ends were cut back, 1 base at V and 8 bases at J, with 11 bases in the middle. This CDR3 contains 13 residues. The CDR3 nucleotides are TGTGCCAGCAGCTTAGTGGGTTTGGAAGGCTACACCTTC. Protein sequence: CASSLVGLEGYTF.

This rearrangement joins TRBV12-3 or TRBV12-4 to TRBJ2-1; no clear D gene. Deletions cut 6 bases from V and 9 bases from J, with 12 bases between. The CDR3 consists of 12 residues. The CDR3 spells CASSSHGSEQFF. CDR3 sequence (DNA): TGTGCCAGCAGCTCCCACGGAAGTGAGCAGTTCTTC.

This chain links TRBV3-1 with TRBJ1-6; tentatively, D is TRBD1 (6 bases). CDR1 LGHDT and CDR2 YNNKEL come from the germline V gene (reference sequence). V was cut by 0 bases and J by 14 bases, with 8 bases left in between. The CDR3 has 12 amino acids. The chain's CDR3 is CASSQERGALHF. CDR3 DNA: TGTGCCAGCAGCCAAGAGAGGGGGGCCCTCCACTTT.

A single count supports this clonotype. J is TRBJ1-2 and V is TRBV29-1, with 9 bases aligning to TRBD1. With V trimmed by 4 bases and J by 6 bases, 0 bases remained unmatched. The CDR3 extends over 11 amino acids. Germline V gives CDR1 SQVTM, CDR2 ANQGSEA. The CDR3 sequence is CSVGTGDGYTF. CDR3 coding DNA: TGCAGCGTTGGGACAGGGGATGGCTACACCTTC.

There are a few counts of this clonotype. The V call is TRBV15, the J call TRBJ1-4; the D is unclear. V lost 3 bases, J lost 10 bases, and 15 bases lay in between. This CDR3 has 14 amino acids. Germline V lookup: CDR1 LNHNV, CDR2 YYDKDF (reference sequence). The CDR3 here is CATSRAPSGGKLFF. CDR3 nucleotides: TGTGCCACCAGCAGGGCTCCCAGCGGAGGAAAACTGTTTTTT.